This entry is about one TCR beta chain. Its antigen is not identified. The entry originates in a study of cytomegalovirus exposure and HLA in healthy donors. General study results and limits: In a later analysis, specific HLA alleles were associated with approximately 17,000 TCR beta sequences at a 0.05 false discovery rate. Most subjects had HLA-A and HLA-B alleles reportedly predicted accurately by TCR beta sequences. Reportedly, fewer N-insertions than the roughly 700-donor mean appeared in an Asian-associated ancestry cluster in a later analysis.

The PCR employed 60 Vbeta primers together with 13 Jbeta primers. The assay was immunoSEQ multiplex PCR, and TCRdb's table has in-frame clones only and misses some. Here the sample spans about 200,000 clones, around 83% being singletons. The sample comprised PBMCs. The source is a woman between 50 and 59 years old in good health and CMV-seropositive.

The CDR3, as DNA: TGTGCTAGTGGTTTGGCTCCAACTAGAAATTTCTCCTACAATGAGCAGTTCTTC. This gives the protein CASGLAPTRNFSYNEQFF. J is TRBJ2-1 and V is TRBV12-5, with D possibly matching TRBD2 (5 bases). This CDR3 has 18 amino acids. Germline V CDR1 and CDR2: LGHNT, FRNRAP. Trimming pared 1 base from V and 0 bases from J, leaving 16 bases between. The variable domain in full, with the rest retrieved from reference TRBV12-5 and TRBJ2-1, is DARVTQTPRHKVTEMGQEVTMRCQPILGHNTVFWYRQTMMQGLELLAYFRNRAPLDDSGMPKDRFSAEMPDATLATLKIQPSEPRDSAVYFCASGLAPTRNFSYNEQFFGPGTRLTVL.